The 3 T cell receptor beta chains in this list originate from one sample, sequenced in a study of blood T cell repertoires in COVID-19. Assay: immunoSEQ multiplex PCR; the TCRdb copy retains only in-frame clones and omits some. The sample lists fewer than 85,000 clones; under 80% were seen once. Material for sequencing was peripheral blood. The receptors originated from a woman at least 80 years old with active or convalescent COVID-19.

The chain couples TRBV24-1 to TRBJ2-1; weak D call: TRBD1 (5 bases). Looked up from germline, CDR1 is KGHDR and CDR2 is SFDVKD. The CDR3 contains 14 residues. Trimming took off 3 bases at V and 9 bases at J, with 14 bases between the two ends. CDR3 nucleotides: TGTGCCACCAGTGATCCCTATAAAGGGGTTGAGCAGTTCTTC. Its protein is CATSDPYKGVEQFF.

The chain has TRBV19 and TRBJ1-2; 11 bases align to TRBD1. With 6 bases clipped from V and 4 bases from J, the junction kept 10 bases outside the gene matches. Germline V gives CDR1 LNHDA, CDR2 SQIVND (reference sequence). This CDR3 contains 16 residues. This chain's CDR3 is CASSRPGTGGIYGYTF. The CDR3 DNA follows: TGTGCCAGTAGCCGTCCCGGGACAGGGGGAATCTATGGCTACACCTTC.

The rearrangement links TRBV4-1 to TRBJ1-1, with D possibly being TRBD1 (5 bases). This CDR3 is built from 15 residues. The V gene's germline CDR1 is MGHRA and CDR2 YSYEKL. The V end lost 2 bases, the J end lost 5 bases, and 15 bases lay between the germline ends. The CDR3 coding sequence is TGCGCCAGCAGCCAAAGGGGACTTGGAGGGACTGAAGCTTTCTTT. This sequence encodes CASSQRGLGGTEAFF.